This is a list of T cell receptor beta chains from one sample in a study of synovial regulatory T cells in juvenile arthritis. Clones were read by immunoSEQ multiplex PCR, and TCRdb kept only the in-frame ones, dropping some. The ten most abundant clones cover less than 25% of a sample with over a thousand clones. Sequencing input: Treg cells from the synovium. The receptors come from a donor younger than 30 with juvenile idiopathic arthritis. CDR3s include the opening cysteine and the closing phenylalanine or tryptophan. The order of the fields is V gene, clone size, J gene, CDR3 protein. Size values are once, few and many counts, or a class for expanded clones, and some rows have none.

>TRBV10-1|medium-sized|TRBJ1-4
CAVTSGQTNEKLFF
>TRBV7-2|.|TRBJ2-5
CALGRGSQETQYF
>TRBV27|medium-sized|TRBJ2-3
CASRRNDRDTQYF
>TRBV27|.|TRBJ1-1
CASSHRVMNTEAFF
>TRBV25-1|.|TRBJ1-2
CASSEAAAYGYTF
>TRBV13|medium-sized|TRBJ2-7
CASSLPGQGEQYF
>TRBV5-1|.|TRBJ2-5
CASGGTKETQYF
>TRBV5-6|.|TRBJ2-5
CASSLSGAQETQYF
>TRBV5-4|.|TRBJ2-3
CASSVGSGGHTDTQYF
>TRBV6-1|medium-sized|TRBJ2-3
CASKPGTDTQYF
>TRBV6-6|.|TRBJ2-5
CASKDRGSETQYF
>TRBV19|medium-sized|TRBJ1-5
CASSGVRRNQPQHF
>TRBV4-2|medium-sized|TRBJ2-6
CASSHDSGANVLTF
>TRBV19|medium-sized|TRBJ2-2
CASSIDHGSGELFF
>TRBV5-1|medium-sized|TRBJ1-1
CASRRQVLATEAFF
>TRBV19|medium-sized|TRBJ1-2
CASRPTGSYGYTF
>TRBV6-5|medium-sized|TRBJ1-1
CASRPDRGNSEAFF
>TRBV25-1|medium-sized|TRBJ1-1
CASSDLRGPRGAFF
>TRBV10-3|medium-sized|TRBJ1-1
CAISHKNTEAFF
>TRBV5-1|.|TRBJ2-1
CASSLRTSGDNEQFF
>TRBV5-1|medium-sized|TRBJ2-2
CASSSPGTGIPLFTGELFF
>TRBV7-3|.|TRBJ2-2
CASSLGRASTGELFF
>TRBV18|medium-sized|TRBJ2-2
CASSHLRLQNTGELFF
>TRBV6-6|large|TRBJ1-1
CASSRQGGTEAFF
>TRBV6-5|medium-sized|TRBJ2-7
CASRRYFPYEQYF
>TRBV5-3|medium-sized|TRBJ2-7
CARSRTLLAGGGEQYF
>TRBV7-8|.|TRBJ2-4
CASSLAHGTSSAKNIQYF
>TRBV7-2|large|TRBJ2-2
CASSLAPGGDTGELFF
>TRBV2|.|TRBJ2-7
CASIPGQGRGEQYF
>TRBV9|.|TRBJ2-4
CASSPGTSGLAKNIQYF
>TRBV5-1|.|TRBJ2-5
CASSRTSYEQYF
>TRBV5-1|.|TRBJ1-2
CASSLVGPLVDGYTF
>TRBV2|medium-sized|TRBJ1-3
CASSGTSGAGNTIYF
>TRBV10-3|medium-sized|TRBJ2-7
CAISESTGGYYEQYF
>TRBV19|medium-sized|TRBJ1-1
CASSSGQPQNTEAFF
>TRBV25-1|.|TRBJ2-7
CASSVGTGTYEQYF
>TRBV5-1|.|TRBJ2-2
CASSLWRTGELFF
>TRBV11-1|.|TRBJ1-1
CASSLGGGNTEAFF
>TRBV7-2|.|TRBJ1-5
CASSLWGGPESAQHF
>TRBV6-1|medium-sized|TRBJ2-2
CASSETVPGELFF
>TRBV6-1|.|TRBJ1-6
CASTPRWHYNSPLHF
>TRBV4-3|.|TRBJ2-7
CASSQGITGGRAGGSYEQYF
>TRBV18|medium-sized|TRBJ2-3
CASSPLADTQYF
>TRBV6-1|medium-sized|TRBJ2-5
CASALAGGPVKTQYF
>TRBV6-7|medium-sized|TRBJ1-3
CASSYYRGGVGNTIYF
>TRBV18|.|TRBJ1-5
CASSYLRQDYQPQHF
>TRBV11-1|medium-sized|TRBJ2-1
CASSLAGSYNEQFF
>TRBV4-1|medium-sized|TRBJ1-6
CASSPQDRGNSPLHF
>TRBV7-6|medium-sized|TRBJ1-6
CASSLDGPYNSPLHF
>TRBV27|medium-sized|TRBJ2-2
CASTLGGTNTGELFF